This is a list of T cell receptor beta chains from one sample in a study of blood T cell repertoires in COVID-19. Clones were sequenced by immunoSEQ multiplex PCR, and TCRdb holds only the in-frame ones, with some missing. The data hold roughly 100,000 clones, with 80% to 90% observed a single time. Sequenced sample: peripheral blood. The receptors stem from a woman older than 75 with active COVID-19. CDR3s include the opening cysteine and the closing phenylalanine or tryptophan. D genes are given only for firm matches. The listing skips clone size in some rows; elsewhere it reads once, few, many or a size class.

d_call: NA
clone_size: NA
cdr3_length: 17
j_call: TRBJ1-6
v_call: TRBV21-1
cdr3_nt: TGTGCCAGCAGCCTCCATTTCTTCGGGGGGTCAACTTCACCCCTCCACTTT
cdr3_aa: CASSLHFFGGSTSPLHF

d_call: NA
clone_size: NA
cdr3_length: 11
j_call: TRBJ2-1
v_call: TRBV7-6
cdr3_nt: TGTGCCAGCGTGGCGGGAAATGAGCAGTTCTTC
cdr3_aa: CASVAGNEQFF

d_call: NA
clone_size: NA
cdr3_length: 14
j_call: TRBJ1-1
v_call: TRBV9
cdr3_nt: TGTGCCAGCAGCCCCCAGACAGGGAACACTGAAGCTTTCTTT
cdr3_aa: CASSPQTGNTEAFF

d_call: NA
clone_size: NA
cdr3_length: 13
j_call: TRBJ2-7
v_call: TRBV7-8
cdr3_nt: TGTGCCAGCCAGCTGGCAGGGGCCCCCGAGCAGTACTTC
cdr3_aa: CASQLAGAPEQYF

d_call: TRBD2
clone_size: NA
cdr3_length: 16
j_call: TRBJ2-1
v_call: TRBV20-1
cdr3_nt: TGCAGTGCTAGTTTCTGGGGACTAGGGACGCACAATGAGCAGTTCTTC
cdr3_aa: CSASFWGLGTHNEQFF

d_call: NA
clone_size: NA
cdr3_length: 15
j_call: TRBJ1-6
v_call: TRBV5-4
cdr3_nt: TGTGCCAGCAGCTCTGGGACTTCGAGGGGTTCACCCCTCCACTTT
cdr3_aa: CASSSGTSRGSPLHF

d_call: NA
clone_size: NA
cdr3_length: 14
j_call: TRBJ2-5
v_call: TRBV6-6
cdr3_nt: TGTGCCAGCAGTTACTTCGGTGTATCGGAGACCCAGTACTTC
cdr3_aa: CASSYFGVSETQYF

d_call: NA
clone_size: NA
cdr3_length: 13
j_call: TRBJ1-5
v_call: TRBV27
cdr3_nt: TGTGCCAGCAGTTTGAGTCGAAATCAGCCCCAGCATTTT
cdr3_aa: CASSLSRNQPQHF

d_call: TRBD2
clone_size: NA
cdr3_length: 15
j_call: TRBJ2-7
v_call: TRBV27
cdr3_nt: TGTGCCAGCAGTACACGACTAGCGGGGGCCTACGAGCAGTACTTC
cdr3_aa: CASSTRLAGAYEQYF

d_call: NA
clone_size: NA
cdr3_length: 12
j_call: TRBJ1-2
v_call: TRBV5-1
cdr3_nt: TGCGCCAGCAGCTTGGCCGGGGATGGCTACACCTTC
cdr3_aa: CASSLAGDGYTF

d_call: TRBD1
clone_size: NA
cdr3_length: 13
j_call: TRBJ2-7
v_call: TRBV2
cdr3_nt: TGTGCCAGCACCCCGGGACAGTTCTACGAGCAGTACTTC
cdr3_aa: CASTPGQFYEQYF

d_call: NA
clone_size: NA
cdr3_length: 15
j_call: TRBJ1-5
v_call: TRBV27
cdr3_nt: TGTGCCAGCAGTTTATCGGGGAGGCGCAATCAGCCCCAGCATTTT
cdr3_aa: CASSLSGRRNQPQHF

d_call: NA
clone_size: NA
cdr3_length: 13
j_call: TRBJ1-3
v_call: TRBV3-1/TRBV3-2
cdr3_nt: TGTGCCAGCAGCCCCGTCTCTGGAAACACCATATATTTT
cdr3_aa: CASSPVSGNTIYF

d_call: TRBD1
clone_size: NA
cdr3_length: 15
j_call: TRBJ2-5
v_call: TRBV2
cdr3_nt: TGTGCCAGCAGCCGGGACAGGGGGGACCAAGAGACCCAGTACTTC
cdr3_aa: CASSRDRGDQETQYF

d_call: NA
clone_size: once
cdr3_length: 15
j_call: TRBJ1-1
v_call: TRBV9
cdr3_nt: TGTGCCAGCAGCGGAGGATTGGTTATGAACACTGAAGCTTTCTTT
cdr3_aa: CASSGGLVMNTEAFF

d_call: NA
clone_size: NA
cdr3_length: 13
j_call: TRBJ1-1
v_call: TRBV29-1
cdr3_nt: TGCAGCGTTGACTGGGGGCCGTTGGCTGAAGCTTTCTTT
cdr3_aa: CSVDWGPLAEAFF

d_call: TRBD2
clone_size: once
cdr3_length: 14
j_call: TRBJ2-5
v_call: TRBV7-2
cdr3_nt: TGTGCCAGCAGCCCCAGACTAGCCCCCGAGACCCAGTACTTC
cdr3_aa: CASSPRLAPETQYF

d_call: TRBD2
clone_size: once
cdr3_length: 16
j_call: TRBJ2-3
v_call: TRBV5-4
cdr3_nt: TGTGCCAGCAGCACCGGACTAGCGGGAGGGACGGATACGCAGTATTTT
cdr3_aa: CASSTGLAGGTDTQYF

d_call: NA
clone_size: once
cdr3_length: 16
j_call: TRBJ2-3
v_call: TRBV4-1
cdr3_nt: TGCGCCAGCAGCCAAGATCTCGCAGGGGGCACAGATACGCAGTATTTT
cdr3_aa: CASSQDLAGGTDTQYF

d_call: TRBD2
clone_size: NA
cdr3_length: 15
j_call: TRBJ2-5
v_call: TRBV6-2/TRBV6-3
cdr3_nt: TGTGCCAGCAGTTACCTGAGCGGGAGACAAGAGACCCAGTACTTC
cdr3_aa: CASSYLSGRQETQYF

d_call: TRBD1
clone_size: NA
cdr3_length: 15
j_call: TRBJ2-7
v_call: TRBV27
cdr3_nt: TGTGCCAGCAGTTTGGTGCAGGGGGCCTGGAGCGAGCAGTACTTC
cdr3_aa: CASSLVQGAWSEQYF

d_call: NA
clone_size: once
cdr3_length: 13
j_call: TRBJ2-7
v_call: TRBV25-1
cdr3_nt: TGTGCCAGCAGTGATGACATCGCCTACGAGCAGTACTTC
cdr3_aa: CASSDDIAYEQYF

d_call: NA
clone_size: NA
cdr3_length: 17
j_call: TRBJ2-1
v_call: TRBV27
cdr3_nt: TGTGCCAGCAGTCTTAGACACCCCTTAGCCGGGGGCAATGAGCAGTTCTTC
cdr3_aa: CASSLRHPLAGGNEQFF

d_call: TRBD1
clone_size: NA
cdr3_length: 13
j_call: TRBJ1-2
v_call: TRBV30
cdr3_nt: TGTGCCTGGAGTCACGGGACAGGAGGAGGCTACACCTTC
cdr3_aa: CAWSHGTGGGYTF

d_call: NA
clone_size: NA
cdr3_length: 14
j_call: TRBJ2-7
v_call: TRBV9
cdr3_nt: TGTGCCAGCAGCTTATACAGTGCGGAGGGCGAGCAGTACTTC
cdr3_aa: CASSLYSAEGEQYF

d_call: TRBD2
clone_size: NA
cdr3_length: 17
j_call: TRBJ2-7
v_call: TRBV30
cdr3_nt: TGTGCCTGGAGTCCACCCCGGACTAGCGGGGTCCTCTGGGAGCAGTACTTC
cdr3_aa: CAWSPPRTSGVLWEQYF

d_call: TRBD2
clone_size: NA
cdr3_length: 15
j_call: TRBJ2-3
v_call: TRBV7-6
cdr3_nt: TGTGCCAGCAGCAGACTAGCGAGGAGCACAGATACGCAGTATTTT
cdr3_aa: CASSRLARSTDTQYF

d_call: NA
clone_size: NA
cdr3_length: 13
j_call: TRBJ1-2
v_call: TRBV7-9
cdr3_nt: TGTGCCAGCAGCTGGTCAAGGGAGGACGGCTACACCTTC
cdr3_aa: CASSWSREDGYTF

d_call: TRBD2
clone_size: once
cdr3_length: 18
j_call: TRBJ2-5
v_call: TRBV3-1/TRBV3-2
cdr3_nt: TGTGCCAGCAGCCGAACCGGGCGGGAGGGCCCTCGGTGGGAGACCCAGTACTTC
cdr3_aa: CASSRTGREGPRWETQYF

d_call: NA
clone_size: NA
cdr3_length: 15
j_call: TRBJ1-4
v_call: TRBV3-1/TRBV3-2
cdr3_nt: TGTGCCAGCAGCCAAGGACAAACAACTAATGAAAAACTGTTTTTT
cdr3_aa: CASSQGQTTNEKLFF

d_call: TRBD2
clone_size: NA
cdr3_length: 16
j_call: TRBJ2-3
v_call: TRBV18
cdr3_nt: TGTGCCAGCCAAGAGTCACTAGCGGTATACACAGATACGCAGTATTTT
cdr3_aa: CASQESLAVYTDTQYF

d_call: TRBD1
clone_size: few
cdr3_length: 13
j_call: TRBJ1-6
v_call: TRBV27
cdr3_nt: TGTGCCAGCAGTTTACGGACAGGTTCACCCCTCCACTTT
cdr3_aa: CASSLRTGSPLHF

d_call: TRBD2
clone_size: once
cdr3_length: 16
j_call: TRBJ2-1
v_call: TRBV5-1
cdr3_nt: TGCGCCAGCAGCGTGACTAGCGGGAGCTCCTACAATGAGCAGTTCTTC
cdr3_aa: CASSVTSGSSYNEQFF

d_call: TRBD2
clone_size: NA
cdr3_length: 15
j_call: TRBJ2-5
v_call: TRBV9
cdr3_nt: TGTGCCAGCAGCGCGTATGGCGGGAGGGAAGAGACCCAGTACTTC
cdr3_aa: CASSAYGGREETQYF

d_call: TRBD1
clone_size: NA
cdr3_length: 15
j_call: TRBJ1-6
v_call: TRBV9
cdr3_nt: TGTGCCAGCAGCTCCGGGACAGTAAATGATTCACCCCTCCACTTT
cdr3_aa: CASSSGTVNDSPLHF

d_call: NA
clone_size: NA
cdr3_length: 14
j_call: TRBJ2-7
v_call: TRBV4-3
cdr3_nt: TGCGCCAGCAGCCAAGAGACGGGAACGTACGAGCAGTACTTC
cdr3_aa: CASSQETGTYEQYF

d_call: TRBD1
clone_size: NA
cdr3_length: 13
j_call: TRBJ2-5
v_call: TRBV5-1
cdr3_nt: TGCGCCAGCAGCTACAGGGGACGAGAGACCCAGTACTTC
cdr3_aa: CASSYRGRETQYF

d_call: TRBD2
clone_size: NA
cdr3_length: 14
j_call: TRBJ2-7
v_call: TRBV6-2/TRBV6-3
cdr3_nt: TGTGCCAGCAGCTTAGCGGGAGCGGGGTACGAGCAGTACTTC
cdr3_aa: CASSLAGAGYEQYF

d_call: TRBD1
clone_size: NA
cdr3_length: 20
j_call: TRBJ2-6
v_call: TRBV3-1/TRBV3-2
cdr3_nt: TGTGCCAGCAGCCTCCCATCTGGGGACAGGGGGAAGACTGGGGCCAACGTCCTGACTTTC
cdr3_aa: CASSLPSGDRGKTGANVLTF

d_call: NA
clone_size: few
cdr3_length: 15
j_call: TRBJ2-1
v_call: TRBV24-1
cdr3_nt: TGTGCCACCGGTCCCCGGGAGCTATCCTACAATGAGCAGTTCTTC
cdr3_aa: CATGPRELSYNEQFF

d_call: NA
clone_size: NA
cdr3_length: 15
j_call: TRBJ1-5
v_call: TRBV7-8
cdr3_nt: TGTGCCAGCAGCCCCCGCGGGGCAGGCAATCAGCCCCAGCATTTT
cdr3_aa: CASSPRGAGNQPQHF

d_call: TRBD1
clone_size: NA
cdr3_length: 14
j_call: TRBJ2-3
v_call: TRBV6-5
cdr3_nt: TGTGCCAGCAGTCCCCCGGACAGGTCAGATACGCAGTATTTT
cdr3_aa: CASSPPDRSDTQYF

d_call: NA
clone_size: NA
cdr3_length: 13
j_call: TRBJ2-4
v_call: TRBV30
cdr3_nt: TGTGCCTGGGGGGACTCAGCCAAAAACATTCAGTACTTC
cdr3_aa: CAWGDSAKNIQYF

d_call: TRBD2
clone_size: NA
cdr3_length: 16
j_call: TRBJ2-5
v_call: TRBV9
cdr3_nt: TGTGCCAGCAGCGTAGGACTAGCGGGAGGCCAAGAGACCCAGTACTTC
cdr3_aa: CASSVGLAGGQETQYF

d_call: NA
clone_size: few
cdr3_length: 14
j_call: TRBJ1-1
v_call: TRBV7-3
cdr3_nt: TGTGCCAGCAGCTTAAGCAACAGGAACACTGAAGCTTTCTTT
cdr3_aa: CASSLSNRNTEAFF

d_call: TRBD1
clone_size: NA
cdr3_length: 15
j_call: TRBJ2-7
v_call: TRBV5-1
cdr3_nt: TGCGCCAGCAGCTTGGCGCAGGGGGCCTCCTACGAGCAGTACTTC
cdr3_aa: CASSLAQGASYEQYF

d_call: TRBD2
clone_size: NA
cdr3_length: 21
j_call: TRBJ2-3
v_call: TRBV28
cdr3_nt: TGTGCCAGCAGTCCTCCCCGTGGAGCGGGAGGTATACCCGAAGGCACAGATACGCAGTATTTT
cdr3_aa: CASSPPRGAGGIPEGTDTQYF

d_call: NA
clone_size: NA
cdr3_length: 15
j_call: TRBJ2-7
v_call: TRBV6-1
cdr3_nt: TGTGCCAGCAGTGAAGCGGCTAGTATCTCCTACGAGCAGTACTTC
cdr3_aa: CASSEAASISYEQYF

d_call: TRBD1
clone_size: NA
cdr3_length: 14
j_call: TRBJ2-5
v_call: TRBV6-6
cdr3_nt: TGTGCCAGCAGCGGAAACAGGGGGCGAGAGACCCAGTACTTC
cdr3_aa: CASSGNRGRETQYF

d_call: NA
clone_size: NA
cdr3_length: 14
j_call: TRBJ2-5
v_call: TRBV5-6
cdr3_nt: TGTGCCAGCAGCCCCCTCCGGGGGCAAGAGACCCAGTACTTC
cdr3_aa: CASSPLRGQETQYF

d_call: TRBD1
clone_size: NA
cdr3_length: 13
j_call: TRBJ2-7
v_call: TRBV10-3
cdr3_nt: TGTGCCACCCGGGACAGTTCCTCCTACGAGCAGTACTTC
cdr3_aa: CATRDSSSYEQYF

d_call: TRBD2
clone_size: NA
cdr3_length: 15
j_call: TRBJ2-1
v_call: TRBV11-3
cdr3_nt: TGTGCCAGCAGCCTCAGACTAGCGGGAACCGATGAGCAGTTCTTC
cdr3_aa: CASSLRLAGTDEQFF

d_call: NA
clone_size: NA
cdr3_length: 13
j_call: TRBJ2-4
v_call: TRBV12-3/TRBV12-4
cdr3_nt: TGTGCCAGCAGTTTAGAACAGGGAGAACTTCAGTACTTC
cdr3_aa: CASSLEQGELQYF

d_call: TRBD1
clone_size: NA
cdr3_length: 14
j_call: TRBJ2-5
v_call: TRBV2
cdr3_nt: TGTGCCAGCAGGGGTCGGGACAGGGGGGAGACCCAGTACTTC
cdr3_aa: CASRGRDRGETQYF